This T cell receptor beta chain was profiled in a study of blood T cells in healthy people across ages. Points from the study as a whole: Strongly correlated with naive T cell percentage was TCR beta diversity.

This clonotype showed up just a few times. Its antigen is unknown. For the second PCR, which ran for about 7 to 11 cycles, a sample-barcoded 5' primer and a J-beta primer mix were used. A template-switch adaptor containing 12 random nucleotides labeled each cDNA molecule. Each CDR3 protein is one row after TCRdb ran MiXCR on the 5' RACE reads. This sample has 750,000 to 850,000 distinct CDR3 sequences, with 20% to 30% found just once. The CDR3 runs to 16 residues. Trimming pared 0 bases from V and 2 bases from J, leaving 14 bases between. Germline V gene data show CDR1 as SGHRS and CDR2 as YFSETQ. This sample was shared with a second study, whose subject was T cells of mothers and their children. From that report: RNA that had been extracted went wholly into cDNA synthesis, at around 1.6 ug per 15 ul.

The rearrangement joins TRBV5-1 to TRBJ2-5, with D possibly TRBD1 on 6 matching bases. Sequencing used blood. The clonotype was recovered from a boy between 5 and 17 years old in good health. The CDR3 DNA reads TGCGCCAGCAGCTTGGGTGGGGGCGGAGGACAAGAGACCCAGTACTTC. This encodes CASSLGGGGGQETQYF.